A single sample gave rise to the 28 T cell receptor beta chains below, sequenced in a study of blood T cell repertoires in COVID-19. Here immunoSEQ multiplex PCR was the method, and the copy in TCRdb shows in-frame clones only, minus some. The sample comprises about 140,000 clones, over 75% of which are singletons, and 1.8% rests with the top ten. Sequenced sample: peripheral blood. The receptors shown here come from a man between 65 and 79 years old with acute or convalescent COVID-19.

This chain links TRBV6-5 with TRBJ2-2; 7 bases line up with TRBD1. J was trimmed by 0 bases and V by 6 bases; bases with no gene match: 4. Germline CDR1 and CDR2: MNHEY and SVGAGI. The CDR3 is made up of 15 amino acids. The CDR3 bases are TGTGCCAGCAGACCGGGACAGTCGAACACCGGGGAGCTGTTTTTT. Translating gives CASRPGQSNTGELFF.

As concerns this clone: Germline is not matched at one junction end, which may reflect a read error. The chain joins TRBV2 to TRBJ1-2; D gene unclear. There are 13 residues in the CDR3. Germline V gene lookup returns CDR1 SNHLY and CDR2 FYNNEI. The CDR3 is CASSGLPNYDYTF. Here the CDR3 DNA reads TGTGCCAGCAGTGGATTACCTAACTATGACTACACCTTC.

The rearrangement joins TRBV28 to TRBJ2-3; no firm D call. Germline loops: CDR1 MDHEN, CDR2 SYDVKM. This CDR3 is built from 15 residues. V gave up 4 bases and J gave up 3 bases, with 14 bases separating them. CDR3 in amino acids: CASSSSWRSTDTQYF. The CDR3 coding sequence is TGTGCCAGCAGTTCCTCATGGAGATCGACAGATACGCAGTATTTT. The whole variable domain, filled in from reference TRBV28 and TRBJ2-3, reads DVKVTQSSRYLVKRTGEKVFLECVQDMDHENMFWYRQDPGLGLRLIYFSYDVKMKEKGDIPEGYSVSREKKERFSLILESASTNQTSMYLCASSSSWRSTDTQYFGPGTRLTVL.

This chain joins TRBV27 and TRBJ2-2; D perhaps matches TRBD2 (6 bases). Between the trimmed V and J ends, which lost 2 bases and 4 bases, there was a span of 11 bases. The CDR3 covers 15 residues. The germline V gene has CDR1 MNHEY and CDR2 SMNVEV (reference sequence). The CDR3 nucleotides read TGTGCCAGCAGTTTACGCGGGATCGTCACCGGGGAGCTGTTTTTT. This encodes CASSLRGIVTGELFF.

This sequence joins TRBV2 and TRBJ2-1, with 7 bases aligning to TRBD2. The length of the CDR3 is 17 residues. Losses at the gene ends were 5 bases for V and 2 bases for J; bases not matched to a gene: 12. Per the germline V gene, CDR1 is SNHLY and CDR2 is FYNNEI. In DNA form, the CDR3 reads TGTGCCAGCAGTACATTCGGGCCTAGCGGAGCCTACAATGAGCAGTTCTTC. Translation gives CASSTFGPSGAYNEQFF.

The CDR3 is CASSDEVSEAFF. The CDR3 DNA follows: TGTGCCAGCAGTGACGAAGTTAGTGAAGCTTTCTTT. The chain joins TRBV2 to TRBJ1-1; D remains ambiguous. Trimming shortened V by 3 bases and J by 7 bases, and 9 bases separated the two germline ends. CDR1 and CDR2 (germline): SNHLY, FYNNEI. The CDR3 contains 12 residues.

This chain uses TRBV3-1 (or the pseudogene TRBV3-2) with TRBJ1-5; D might be TRBD1 (6 bases). The V and J ends lost 7 bases and 6 bases respectively, with 10 bases between them. Germline CDR1 is LGHDT and CDR2 is YNNKEL (reference sequence). CDR3 length equals 12 residues. The CDR3 spells CASIGGGQPQHF. Here the CDR3 DNA reads TGTGCCAGCATAGGGGGGGGTCAGCCCCAGCATTTT.

J is TRBJ2-7 and V is TRBV4-1, with 7 bases matching TRBD1. V was pared by 1 base and J by 0 bases, with 6 bases of the junction left unmatched. The CDR3 has 16 residues. Germline V gene sequence: CDR1 MGHRA, CDR2 YSYEKL. The CDR3 coding sequence is TGCGCCAGCAGCCAAGGAGGGGGCTTTGACTCCTACGAGCAGTACTTC. Residues: CASSQGGGFDSYEQYF.

This CDR3 is CASSLTIYGYTF. In DNA form, the CDR3 reads TGTGCCAGCAGTCTAACCATCTATGGCTACACCTTC. The genes are TRBV28 and TRBJ1-2; no clear D. In germline, CDR1 is MDHEN, CDR2 SYDVKM. This CDR3 has 12 amino acids. With 5 bases removed from V and 4 bases from J, the gap between germline ends came to 8 bases.

The chain couples TRBV10-1 to TRBJ1-1; no reliable D call. Deletions cut 1 base from V and 1 base from J, with 7 bases between. Germline values: CDR1 WNHNN, CDR2 SYGVQD (reference sequence). The CDR3 consists of 14 residues. CDR3: CASSEFQKNTEAFF. CDR3 sequence (DNA): TGCGCCAGCAGTGAGTTTCAGAAGAACACTGAAGCTTTCTTT.

The gene calls are TRBV5-5 and TRBJ2-7; 7 nucleotides agree with TRBD1. The length of the CDR3 is 14 residues. V trimming: 4 bases; J trimming: 3 bases; junction bases outside the gene matches: 7. The germline CDR1 and CDR2 sequences are SGHKS and YYEKEE (reference sequence). CDR3 loop: CASSPRDSNYEQYF. CDR3 bases: TGTGCCAGCAGCCCCCGGGACAGCAACTACGAGCAGTACTTC.

This clone came up once. The chain uses TRBV5-4 and TRBJ2-6; D remains ambiguous. Deletions cut 0 bases from V and 3 bases from J, with 7 bases between. CDR1 SGHNT and CDR2 YYREEE come from the germline V gene (reference sequence). The CDR3 has 15 amino acids. This chain's CDR3 is CASSLGVSGANVLTF. DNA for the CDR3: TGTGCCAGCAGCTTGGGAGTGAGTGGGGCCAACGTCCTGACTTTC.

This rearrangement joins TRBV29-1 to TRBJ1-2; TRBD1 is a possible D gene (6 bases). Germline assignment: CDR1 SQVTM and CDR2 ANQGSEA. V lost 6 bases, J lost 8 bases, and 16 bases lay in between. The CDR3 runs to 12 residues. CDR3 nucleotides: TGCAGCGTCCCGACAGGAGGTCCCGGCTACACCTTC. Protein product: CSVPTGGPGYTF.

The J gene is TRBJ2-1, the V gene TRBV27; 11 nucleotides align to TRBD2. The CDR3 sequence is 16 residues long. With 4 bases clipped from V and 10 bases from J, the junction kept 12 bases outside the gene matches. CDR1 is MNHEY, CDR2 SMNVEV, per germline (reference sequence). Here the CDR3 DNA reads TGTGCCAGCAGTTCCGACCGACTAGCGGGGAGGTCGGAGCAGTTCTTC. Encoded protein: CASSSDRLAGRSEQFF.

The chain has TRBV28 and TRBJ1-4; 9 nucleotides agree with TRBD1. The CDR3 length is 16 residues. With 4 bases clipped from V and 7 bases from J, the junction kept 10 bases outside the gene matches. Germline CDR1 and CDR2: MDHEN and SYDVKM. In nucleotides, the CDR3 is TGTGCCAGCAGTTCATCCTCCGGGACAGGGCGTGAAAAACTGTTTTTT. Translation gives CASSSSSGTGREKLFF.

The chain combines TRBV6-5 with TRBJ1-1, with a tentative D call TRBD1 (6 bases). CDR1 and CDR2 (germline): MNHEY, SVGAGI. The CDR3 is 15 amino acids. Trimming took off 2 bases at V and 1 base at J, with 11 bases between the two ends. CDR3 sequence: CASSYGTPTNTEAFF. The CDR3 coding sequence is TGTGCCAGCAGTTACGGGACACCCACGAACACTGAAGCTTTCTTT.

The chain couples TRBV29-1 to TRBJ2-7; 8 nucleotides line up with TRBD2. CDR1 SQVTM and CDR2 ANQGSEA come from the germline V gene. The length of the CDR3 is 13 residues. The V and J ends lost 4 bases and 1 base, in that order; junction bases with no gene match: 3. CDR3 residues: CSVAGGSSYEQYF. The CDR3 region has the DNA TGCAGCGTTGCGGGGGGGTCTTCCTACGAGCAGTACTTC.

The gene calls are TRBV5-1 and TRBJ2-3, with D perhaps TRBD2 (6 bases). The germline gives CDR1 SGHRS, CDR2 YFSETQ. The CDR3 extends over 14 amino acids. V was pared by 6 bases and J by 3 bases, with 14 bases between. The CDR3 loop reads CASTPGEGTDTQYF. The CDR3 nucleotides are TGCGCCAGCACCCCGGGGGAAGGAACAGATACGCAGTATTTT.

The CDR3 DNA is TGTGCCAGCAGTTACTCGCGGGGTTCGGTGAACACTGAAGCTTTCTTT. This gives the protein CASSYSRGSVNTEAFF. The V gene is TRBV6-5, the J gene TRBJ1-1; D uncertain. The length of the CDR3 is 16 residues. Trimming cost V 0 bases and J 0 bases, with 11 bases left between them. Germline V gene lookup returns CDR1 MNHEY and CDR2 SVGAGI.

The chain has TRBV5-5 and TRBJ2-2; possibly TRBD1 for D (6 bases). CDR3 length: 15 amino acids. Trimming shortened V by 5 bases and J by 1 base, and 12 bases separated the two germline ends. From germline, CDR1 is SGHKS and CDR2 YYEKEE (reference sequence). CDR3 bases: TGTGCCAGCAGTTCCGACAGGATGAACACCGGGGAGCTGTTTTTT. Protein sequence: CASSSDRMNTGELFF.

The V call is TRBV10-3, the J call TRBJ2-2, with 9 positions matching TRBD2. The CDR3 spans 15 residues. Per germline, CDR1 ENHRY and CDR2 SYGVKD. With V trimmed by 11 bases and J by 4 bases, 11 bases remained unmatched. Here the CDR3 reads CALRGAGGPTGELFF. The DNA for the CDR3 is TGTGCCCTCCGTGGGGCGGGGGGGCCCACCGGGGAGCTGTTTTTT.

This sequence joins TRBV7-7 and TRBJ2-5, with D perhaps TRBD1 (6 bases). The length of the CDR3 is 13 residues. Germline-derived CDR1 and CDR2 are SSHAT and FNYEAQ (reference sequence). The V end lost 5 bases, the J end lost 2 bases, and 9 bases lay between the germline ends. CDR3 amino acids: CASSVGQQETQYF. DNA for the CDR3: TGTGCCAGCAGCGTGGGACAACAAGAGACCCAGTACTTC.

The chain joins TRBV19 to TRBJ1-6; TRBD1 matches 9 bases. The CDR3 runs to 16 residues. V dropped 6 bases and J dropped 9; count of bases not matched to a gene: 12. Germline V gene lookup returns CDR1 LNHDA and CDR2 SQIVND (reference sequence). The CDR3 is CASRNLPGQGSSPLHF. The CDR3 DNA sequence: TGTGCCAGTAGAAACCTCCCGGGACAGGGATCTTCACCCCTCCACTTT.

The chain recombines TRBV27 with TRBJ2-5; tentative D call: TRBD1 (8 bases). This CDR3 is built from 13 residues. Trimming cost V 6 bases and J 9 bases, with 17 bases left between them. CDR1 is MNHEY, CDR2 SMNVEV, per germline (reference sequence). CDR3 nucleotides: TGTGCCAGCAGAATAGGACAGGGAGGGTCCCAGTACTTC. Protein sequence: CASRIGQGGSQYF.

The V call is TRBV5-4, the J call TRBJ1-3; 7 nucleotides align to TRBD1. CDR3 length: 15 amino acids. From germline, CDR1 is SGHNT and CDR2 YYREEE (reference sequence). The trim removed 4 bases at V and 3 bases at J, leaving 7 bases unmatched. The CDR3 DNA is TGTGCCAGCAGCGTGAGAGGGGGCAGTGGAAACACCATATATTTT. This encodes CASSVRGGSGNTIYF.

Here the CDR3 reads CASSQDGTGGEKLFF. Written as DNA, the CDR3 is TGCGCCAGCAGCCAAGATGGGACAGGGGGCGAAAAACTGTTTTTT. The V call is TRBV4-1, the J call TRBJ1-4; 12 bases are shared with TRBD1. The CDR3 consists of 15 residues. Germline-derived CDR1 and CDR2 are MGHRA and YSYEKL. Trimming at V came to 0 bases and at J to 8 bases, leaving 1 base not matched to a gene.

The genes are TRBV19 and TRBJ2-7; no clear D. The V end lost 1 base, the J end lost 2 bases, and 9 bases lay between the germline ends. CDR1 LNHDA and CDR2 SQIVND come from the germline V gene (reference sequence). The CDR3 consists of 14 residues. This chain's CDR3 is CASSIARRAYEQYF. The CDR3 DNA sequence: TGTGCCAGTAGTATAGCGCGGCGTGCCTACGAGCAGTACTTC.

The chain couples TRBV5-1 to TRBJ2-7; no firm D call. Looked up from germline, CDR1 is SGHRS and CDR2 is YFSETQ. Trimming stripped 2 bases from V and 5 bases from J, with 5 bases between. This CDR3 contains 11 residues. CDR3 coding DNA: TGCGCCAGCAGCTTAAACAACGAGCAGTACTTC. Amino acids: CASSLNNEQYF.